This TCR beta chain was identified in a study of shared clonotypes between healthy human individuals. It was CD45RO-negative cells, positively selected for CCR7, that made up naive CD8 cells, with terminally differentiated effector memory CD45RA+ cells excluded. V lost 5 bases to trimming and J lost 1 base; unmatched junction nucleotides: 7. The CDR3 is 16 residues long. Germline V CDR1 and CDR2: SGHTA, FQGTGA. Sequenced by immunoSEQ multiplex PCR; TCRdb stores in-frame clones only, minus some. Seen here are some 2 million clones, about 95% observed once, and the top ten hold 0.9% to 1.4%. This sequence originates from a young man in good health. The rearrangement uses TRBV7-3 and TRBJ2-1, with TRBD2 matching 8 bases. The sample consisted of naive CD8+ T cells sorted from blood. The CDR3 sequence is CASSTLAGGSYNEQFF. CDR3 nucleotide sequence: TGTGCCAGCAGCACACTGGCGGGGGGATCCTACAATGAGCAGTTCTTC.